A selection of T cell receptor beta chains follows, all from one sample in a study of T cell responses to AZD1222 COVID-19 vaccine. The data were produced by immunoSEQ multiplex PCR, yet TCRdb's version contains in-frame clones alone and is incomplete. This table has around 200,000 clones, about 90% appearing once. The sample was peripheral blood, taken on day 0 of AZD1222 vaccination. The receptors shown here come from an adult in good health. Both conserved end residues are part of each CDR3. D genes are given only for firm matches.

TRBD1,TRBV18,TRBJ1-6,CASSPPGGVNSPLHF
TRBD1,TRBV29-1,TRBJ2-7,CSVATGTGDEQYF
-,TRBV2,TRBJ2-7,CAARAQGEQYF
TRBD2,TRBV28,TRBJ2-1,CASSWTSGMGNEQFF
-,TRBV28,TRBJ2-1,CASWTVYNEQFF
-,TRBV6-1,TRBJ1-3,CASSEGVTGNTIYF
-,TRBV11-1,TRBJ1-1,CASSLAGTEAFF
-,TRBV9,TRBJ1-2,CASSVGQENYGYTF
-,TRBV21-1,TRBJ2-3,CASSERSGPTDTQYF
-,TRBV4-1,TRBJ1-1,CASSQPYPSGGRNTEAFF
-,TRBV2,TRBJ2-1,CASSVQVSSYNEQFF
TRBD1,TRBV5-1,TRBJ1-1,CASSLAGQAGTEAFF
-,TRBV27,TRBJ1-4,CASRLQGWGAFNEKLFF
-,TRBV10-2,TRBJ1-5,CADNLDDSDFREHQPQHF
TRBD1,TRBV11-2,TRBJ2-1,CASSLWGDRTNEQFF
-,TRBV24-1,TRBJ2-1,CATSPGGTAGDEQFF
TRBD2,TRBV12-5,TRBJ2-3,CASGPSGLAGGRTDTQYF
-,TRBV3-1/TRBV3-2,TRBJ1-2,CASSPGPFYGYTF
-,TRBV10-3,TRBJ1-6,CAISAGGGENSPLHF
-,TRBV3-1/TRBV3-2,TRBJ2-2,CASSPGSGTLGTGELFF
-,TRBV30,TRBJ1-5,CAWSLSFASNQPQHF
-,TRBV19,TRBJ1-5,CASSNYREYNQPQHF
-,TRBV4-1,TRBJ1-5,CASSQDQDSFNQPQHF